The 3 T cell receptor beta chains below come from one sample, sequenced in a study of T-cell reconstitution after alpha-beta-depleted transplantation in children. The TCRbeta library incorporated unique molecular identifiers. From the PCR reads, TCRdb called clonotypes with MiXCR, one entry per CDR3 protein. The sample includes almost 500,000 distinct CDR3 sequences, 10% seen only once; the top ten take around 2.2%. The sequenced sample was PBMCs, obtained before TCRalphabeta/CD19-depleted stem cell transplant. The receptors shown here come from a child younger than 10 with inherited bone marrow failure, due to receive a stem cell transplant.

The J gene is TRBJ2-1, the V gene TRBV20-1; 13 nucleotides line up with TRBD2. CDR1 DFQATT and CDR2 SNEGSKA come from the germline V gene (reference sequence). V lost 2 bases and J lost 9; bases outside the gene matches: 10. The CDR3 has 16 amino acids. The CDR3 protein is CSARKTSGRPTGEQFF. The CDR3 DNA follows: TGCAGTGCTAGAAAGACTAGCGGGAGGCCCACGGGTGAGCAGTTCTTC.

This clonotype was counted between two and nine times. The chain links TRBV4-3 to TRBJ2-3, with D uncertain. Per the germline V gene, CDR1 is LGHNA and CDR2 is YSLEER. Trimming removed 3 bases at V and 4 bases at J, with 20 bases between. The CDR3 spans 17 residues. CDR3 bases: TGCGCCAGCAGCCAGCTCGCCCAGGAGATTTCAGCAGATACGCAGTATTTT. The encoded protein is CASSQLAQEISADTQYF.

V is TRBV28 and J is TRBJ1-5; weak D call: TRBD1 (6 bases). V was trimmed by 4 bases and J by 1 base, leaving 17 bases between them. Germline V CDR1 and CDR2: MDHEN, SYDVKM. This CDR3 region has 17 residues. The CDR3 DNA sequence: TGTGCCAGCAGTTCCCGACAACAGGGACGAAGCAATCAGCCCCAGCATTTT. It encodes CASSSRQQGRSNQPQHF.